This T cell receptor (beta chain) was documented in a study of graft-versus-host responses after intestinal transplantation. Study at large: All of the recipients had induction that used anti-thymocyte globulin, then tacrolimus and steroids for around three years.

Of note for this clone: Its antigen is undetermined.

General observations from the study: The highest levels of circulating GvH clones went along with early declines in HvG clones after transplant. Present in recipient marrow, GvH clones included some that appeared first in ileum or blood.

TCRdb's table, derived via immunoSEQ multiplex PCR, lists solely in-frame clones and lacks some. The sample carries more than 80,000 clones, roughly four fifths recorded once. The specimen was unstimulated CD8+ T cells sorted from spleen or lymph node cells, collected before intestinal transplant. This sequence originates from a human donor who received an intestinal transplant.

The CDR3 loop is CASSISGLATHYPQGEQYF. CDR3 nucleotide sequence: TGTGCCAGTAGTATCTCGGGACTAGCGACCCACTACCCGCAGGGCGAGCAGTACTTC. This chain links TRBV19 with TRBJ2-7, with 10 positions matching TRBD2. In germline, CDR1 is LNHDA, CDR2 SQIVND (reference sequence). CDR3 length: 19 amino acids. J was trimmed by 6 bases and V by 3 bases; bases with no gene match: 20. The whole variable domain, remainder taken from reference TRBV19 and TRBJ2-7, is DGGITQSPKYLFRKEGQNVTLSCEQNLNHDAMYWYRQDPGQGLRLIYYSQIVNDFQKGDIAEGYSVSREKKESFPLTVTSAQKNPTAFYLCASSISGLATHYPQGEQYFGPGTRLTVT.